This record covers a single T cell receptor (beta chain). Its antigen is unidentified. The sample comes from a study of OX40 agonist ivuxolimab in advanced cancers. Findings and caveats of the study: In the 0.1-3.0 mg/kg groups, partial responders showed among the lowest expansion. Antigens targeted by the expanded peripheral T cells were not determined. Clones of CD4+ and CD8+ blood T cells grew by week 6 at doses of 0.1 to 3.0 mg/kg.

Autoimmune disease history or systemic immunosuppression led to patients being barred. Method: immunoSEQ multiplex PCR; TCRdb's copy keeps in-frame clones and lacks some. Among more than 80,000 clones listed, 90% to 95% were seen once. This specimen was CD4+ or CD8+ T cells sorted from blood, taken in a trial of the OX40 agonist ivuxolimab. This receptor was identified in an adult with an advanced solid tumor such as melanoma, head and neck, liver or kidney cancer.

The chain's CDR3 is CASRSNQPQHF. The CDR3 coding sequence is TGTGCCAGCAGGAGCAATCAGCCCCAGCATTTT. The V call is TRBV2, the J call TRBJ1-5; D remains unclear. This CDR3 comprises 11 residues. The germline V and J ends were trimmed by 6 bases and 1 base, with 1 base remaining between them. Per the germline V gene, CDR1 is SNHLY and CDR2 is FYNNEI.